The 26 T cell receptor beta chains reported below all come from one sample, sequenced in a study of beta chain features in type 1 diabetes. Expressed TCRB transcripts were sequenced after all isolated RNA was converted to cDNA. Method: immunoSEQ multiplex PCR; TCRdb's copy keeps in-frame clones and lacks some. The repertoire consists of 300,000 to 350,000 clones, with around a fifth occurring once and the leading ten covering about 0.044%. The sequenced sample was naive CD4+ T cells from blood. The receptors shown here come from a young woman in good health.

This clone has only one observation. This sequence joins TRBV9 and TRBJ2-3; TRBD2 matches 7 bases. The CDR3 length is 16 residues. CDR1 and CDR2 from the germline V gene are SGDLS and YYNGEE. J lost 4 bases, V lost 4 bases, and 12 bases had no gene match. The CDR3 sequence: CASSPQGREFADTQYF. The CDR3 coding sequence is TGTGCCAGCAGCCCCCAAGGGCGGGAGTTTGCAGATACGCAGTATTTT.

The chain combines TRBV5-1 with TRBJ2-1; TRBD2 matches 16 bases. CDR1 and CDR2 (germline): SGHRS, YFSETQ. The CDR3 spans 16 residues. V was clipped by 4 bases and J by 9 bases; unmatched bases: 7. CDR3 bases: TGCGCCAGCAGCCACGGGACTAGCGGGGGGGCGGCTGAGCAGTTCTTC. The encoded protein is CASSHGTSGGAAEQFF.

This chain connects TRBV6-5 to TRBJ1-5, with D unresolved. V lost 6 bases and J 1 base, leaving 13 bases between the germline ends. The CDR3 spans 15 residues. The germline V gene has CDR1 MNHEY and CDR2 SVGAGI. The CDR3 loop reads CASRTMADSNQPQHF. The CDR3 bases are TGTGCCAGCAGAACTATGGCTGACAGCAATCAGCCCCAGCATTTT.

The chain employs TRBV5-1 and TRBJ2-3; 10 bases are a match to TRBD2. The J segment lost 1 base and the V segment lost 4 bases, leaving 6 bases of the junction unmatched. The CDR3 is 16 residues long. Germline V gene sequence: CDR1 SGHRS, CDR2 YFSETQ. The CDR3 loop is CASSRYTSGGTDTQYF. In DNA form, the CDR3 reads TGCGCCAGCAGCCGATATACTAGCGGGGGCACAGATACGCAGTATTTT.

This clone was picked up a small number of times. This sequence joins TRBV1 and TRBJ2-1; the D call in the table, TRBD2, was not verified against the DNA. TRBV1 is marked as a pseudogene. The CDR3 runs 20 residues. DNA for the CDR3: TGCACCAGCAGCCAGCCCGGGACTAGCGGGAGGGCCTGCTCCTACAATGAGCAGTTCTTC. This translates into CTSSQPGTSGRACSYNEQFF.

This clone appeared a few times. In DNA form, the CDR3 reads TGTGCCAGCAGCTCAGACAGGGGGCCTTACAATGAGCAGTTCTTC. Amino acid sequence: CASSSDRGPYNEQFF. The genes are TRBV5-4 and TRBJ2-1; 10 bases line up with TRBD1. With V trimmed by 3 bases and J by 4 bases, 4 bases remained unmatched. The CDR3 is 15 residues long. Germline assignment: CDR1 SGHNT and CDR2 YYREEE (reference sequence).

This clone came up a few times. This chain joins TRBV6-5 and TRBJ1-4, with TRBD1 matching over 9 bases. Germline V lookup: CDR1 MNHEY, CDR2 SVGAGI. J was trimmed by 5 bases and V by 4 bases; bases with no gene match: 5. There are 15 residues in the CDR3. The CDR3 DNA is TGTGCCAGCAGTTCCCTCGGGACAGGGAATGAAAAACTGTTTTTT. Translated, it gives CASSSLGTGNEKLFF.

This clone has more than one count but fewer than ten. The J gene is TRBJ2-7, the V gene TRBV27, with a tentative D call TRBD2 (6 bases). The CDR3 is 13 residues long. Trimming took off 5 bases at V and 7 bases at J, with 15 bases between the two ends. Germline V CDR1 and CDR2: MNHEY, SMNVEV (reference sequence). The CDR3 DNA reads as TGTGCCAGCAGTAGAACTAGCTTCCAAGAGCAGTACTTC. Residues: CASSRTSFQEQYF.

The genes are TRBV30 and TRBJ2-2; TRBD2 agrees at 12 bases. V lost 4 bases, J lost 4 bases, and 1 base stayed unmatched. There are 14 residues in the CDR3. Germline V CDR1 and CDR2: GTSNPN, SVGIG (reference sequence). CDR3: CAWMGLAGTGELFF. In nucleotides, the CDR3 is TGTGCCTGGATGGGACTAGCGGGCACCGGGGAGCTGTTTTTT.

This clone was detected a few times. V usage is TRBV2 and J usage is TRBJ1-5; 11 bases are shared with TRBD1. The CDR3 runs to 14 residues. Trimming took 7 bases from V and 6 from J; bases not matched to a gene: 5. Germline CDR1 SNHLY, CDR2 FYNNEI. This chain's CDR3 is CASTRDRGAQPQHF. Written as DNA, the CDR3 is TGTGCCAGCACCAGGGACAGGGGGGCTCAGCCCCAGCATTTT.

The chain combines TRBV10-3 with TRBJ2-7, with a possible D match to TRBD2 (5 bases). Trimming removed 8 bases at V and 0 bases at J, with 11 bases between. The CDR3 is made up of 13 amino acids. From germline, CDR1 is ENHRY and CDR2 SYGVKD. CDR3 sequence reads: CAISGVSSYEQYF. The CDR3 bases are TGTGCCATCTCCGGGGTTAGCTCCTACGAGCAGTACTTC.

The chain couples TRBV5-1 to TRBJ2-1; weak D call: TRBD1 (6 bases). V was pared by 4 bases and J by 10 bases, with 21 bases between. The germline gives CDR1 SGHRS, CDR2 YFSETQ. This CDR3 region has 15 residues. Here the CDR3 DNA reads TGCGCCAGCAGCATAGGACAGAACCGGCCGACAGAGCAGTTCTTC. Translation gives CASSIGQNRPTEQFF.

With regard to this clone: The sample contains more than one DNA sequence encoding this CDR3. The chain links TRBV7-2 to TRBJ1-2; 7 bases align to TRBD1. This CDR3 spans 14 amino acids. V was clipped by 5 bases and J by 0 bases; unmatched bases: 3. Germline V gene lookup returns CDR1 SGHTA and CDR2 FQGNSA. The CDR3 reads CASSPGQANYGYTF. CDR3 nucleotide sequence: TGTGCCAGCAGCCCAGGACAGGCTAACTATGGCTACACCTTC.

The chain is built from TRBV6-5 and TRBJ1-6; 7 nucleotides agree with TRBD1. V lost 6 bases to trimming and J lost 9 bases; unmatched junction nucleotides: 8. There are 14 residues in the CDR3. Germline lookup yields CDR1 MNHEY and CDR2 SVGAGI. CDR3 nucleotide sequence: TGTGCCAGCAGCCCGAACAGGGGCATTTCACCCCTCCACTTT. This sequence encodes CASSPNRGISPLHF.

This clone was observed a handful of times. The rearrangement uses TRBV28 and TRBJ1-2; tentatively, D is TRBD1 (5 bases). Germline loops: CDR1 MDHEN, CDR2 SYDVKM. The CDR3 spans 13 residues. The V gene lost 6 bases and the J gene lost 2 bases, with 10 bases spanning the gap. This chain's CDR3 is CASSLRVNYGYTF. In DNA, the CDR3 is TGTGCCAGCAGCCTCAGGGTGAACTATGGCTACACCTTC.

V usage is TRBV2 and J usage is TRBJ2-7, with no clear D. Per the germline V gene, CDR1 is SNHLY and CDR2 is FYNNEI. The V gene lost 5 bases and the J gene lost 8 bases, with 10 bases spanning the gap. The CDR3 loop spans 11 amino acids. CDR3 in DNA: TGTGCCAGCAGTTCGGGTAGCAAGCAGTACTTC. Its protein product is CASSSGSKQYF.

This clone was seen a handful of times. The rearrangement uses TRBV30 and TRBJ1-2, with D hard to call. From germline, CDR1 is GTSNPN and CDR2 SVGIG (reference sequence). The CDR3 extends over 14 amino acids. V was shortened by 0 bases and J by 2 bases, with 10 bases between the two germline ends. The CDR3 DNA follows: TGTGCCTGGAGTGTAGTGACATCCAACTATGGCTACACCTTC. Encoded protein: CAWSVVTSNYGYTF.

V and J are TRBV6-6 and TRBJ1-6; D is possibly TRBD1 (5 bases). V lost 1 base and J 6 bases, leaving 10 bases between the germline ends. Germline CDR1 and CDR2: MNHNY and SVGAGI (reference sequence). The CDR3 runs to 15 residues. The CDR3 DNA sequence: TGTGCCAGCAGTTACTTAAGGGGTAGTAATTCACCCCTCCACTTT. This encodes CASSYLRGSNSPLHF.

The chain is built from TRBV4-1 and TRBJ2-7; 8 bases agree with TRBD2. The CDR3 totals 17 residues. V gave up 0 bases and J gave up 1 base; unmatched junction bases: 8. Germline CDR1 is MGHRA and CDR2 is YSYEKL. In DNA form, the CDR3 reads TGCGCCAGCAGCCAAGACGCAACCAGCGGGAGATCCTACGAGCAGTACTTC. Translating it yields CASSQDATSGRSYEQYF.

The chain combines TRBV30 with TRBJ1-2; 7 bases match TRBD1. Per the germline V gene, CDR1 is GTSNPN and CDR2 is SVGIG (reference sequence). CDR3 length equals 12 residues. Germline trimming cut 5 bases from V and 6 bases from J; bases unmatched to any gene: 6. The CDR3 reads CAWGRGFDGYTF. In DNA form, the CDR3 reads TGTGCCTGGGGCAGGGGGTTTGATGGCTACACCTTC.

The chain has TRBV5-1 and TRBJ1-1; no definite D call. The CDR3 contains 16 residues. V was cut by 2 bases and J by 3 bases, with 17 bases left in between. Germline V gene data show CDR1 as SGHRS and CDR2 as YFSETQ. The CDR3 protein is CASSFTPGGRDTEAFF. The CDR3 coding sequence is TGCGCCAGCAGCTTTACTCCGGGAGGACGGGACACTGAAGCTTTCTTT.

The chain joins TRBV9 to TRBJ2-1, with a weak D call TRBD2 (5 bases). Trimming left V 0 bases short and J 3 bases short, with 10 bases between. This CDR3 is built from 15 residues. Germline CDR1 reads SGDLS; CDR2 reads YYNGEE. The chain's CDR3 is CASSVGGGYYNEQFF. The DNA of the CDR3 is TGTGCCAGCAGCGTAGGAGGAGGATACTACAATGAGCAGTTCTTC.

This clone was seen only a few times. This rearrangement joins TRBV13 to TRBJ2-7; 7 nucleotides agree with TRBD1. Losses at the gene ends were 4 bases for V and 6 bases for J; bases not matched to a gene: 15. The germline V gene has CDR1 PRHDT and CDR2 FYEKMQ (reference sequence). CDR3 length: 16 residues. The DNA for the CDR3 is TGTGCCAGCAGCTCCCTAGTGACCCGACAGGGCAGCGAGCAGTACTTC. This codes for CASSSLVTRQGSEQYF. The full variable domain, with the rest looked up from reference TRBV13 and TRBJ2-7, is AAGVIQSPRHLIKEKRETATLKCYPIPRHDTVYWYQQGPGQDPQFLISFYEKMQSDKGSIPDRFSAQQFSDYHSELNMSSLELGDSALYFCASSSLVTRQGSEQYFGPGTRLTVT.

This clone came up a few times. This rearrangement joins TRBV18 to TRBJ1-2, with D possibly TRBD1 on 6 matching bases. Deletions cut 4 bases from V and 4 bases from J, with 10 bases between. CDR1 is KGHSH, CDR2 LQKENI, per germline. The CDR3 runs 13 residues. The CDR3 sequence: CASSRTETYGYTF. The CDR3 bases are TGTGCCAGCTCACGGACAGAAACCTATGGCTACACCTTC.

This clone was detected a few times. The chain recombines TRBV9 with TRBJ1-6, with 7 bases lining up with TRBD1. The length of the CDR3 is 15 residues. Germline V gene lookup returns CDR1 SGDLS and CDR2 YYNGEE. J lost 9 bases, V lost 8 bases, and 14 bases had no gene match. The CDR3 protein is CASQANDRVGSPLHF. The CDR3 nucleotides read TGTGCCAGTCAAGCCAATGACAGGGTGGGTTCACCCCTCCACTTT.

This clone was seen a few times. The CDR3 nucleotides are TGCGCCAGCTTTAACAATGAGCAGTTCTTC. This encodes CASFNNEQFF. The gene calls are TRBV5-1 and TRBJ2-1; D gene ambiguous. The germline V and J ends were trimmed by 7 bases and 5 bases, with 4 bases remaining between them. Germline CDR1 SGHRS, CDR2 YFSETQ. The CDR3 loop spans 10 amino acids.